Presented here are 11 T cell receptor beta chains from one specimen sequenced in a study of cytomegalovirus exposure and HLA in healthy donors. It was with 60 Vbeta and 13 Jbeta primers that the PCR ran. Assay: immunoSEQ multiplex PCR; the TCRdb copy retains only in-frame clones and omits some. The sample has some 140,000 clones; about 77% are singletons. The sequencing input was PBMCs. Every receptor here comes from a middle-aged woman in good health and CMV-seronegative.

V and J are TRBV7-9 and TRBJ1-6; 8 bases match TRBD1. Germline values: CDR1 SEHNR, CDR2 FQNEAQ (reference sequence). The CDR3 has 15 amino acids. With 6 bases clipped from V and 10 bases from J, the junction kept 11 bases outside the gene matches. The CDR3 coding sequence is TGTGCCAGCAGTCTAGCAGGGGGCAGGGGATCACCCCTCCACTTT. Amino acids: CASSLAGGRGSPLHF.

The genes are TRBV18 and TRBJ2-1; no reliable D call. V gave up 2 bases and J gave up 4 bases, with 6 bases separating them. Germline assignment: CDR1 KGHSH and CDR2 LQKENI. The CDR3 is 13 amino acids. CDR3 in amino acids: CASSPRTYNEQFF. DNA for the CDR3: TGTGCCAGCTCACCAAGAACATACAATGAGCAGTTCTTC.

The J gene is TRBJ2-7, the V gene TRBV4-3, with D unresolved. CDR3 length equals 15 residues. CDR1 is LGHNA and CDR2 is YSLEER in the germline V gene. V was pared by 0 bases and J by 0 bases, with 9 bases between. The CDR3 DNA reads as TGCGCCAGCAGCCAAGAATTCCCTTCCTCCTACGAGCAGTACTTC. This gives the protein CASSQEFPSSYEQYF.

The chain has TRBV6-6 and TRBJ1-6; D is possibly TRBD1 (5 bases). The CDR3 length is 15 residues. Germline V lookup: CDR1 MNHNY, CDR2 SVGAGI (reference sequence). V lost 2 bases and J lost 11, with 16 bases in between. In DNA form, the CDR3 reads TGTGCCAGCAGTTACCAGGGAAGTAGTCGTCCACCCCTCCACTTT. Amino acids: CASSYQGSSRPPLHF.

J is TRBJ1-1 and V is TRBV18; TRBD1 aligns across 9 bases. The CDR3 has 14 amino acids. The junction had 5 bases not matched to a gene; V was cut back by 3 bases and J by 6 bases. From germline, CDR1 is KGHSH and CDR2 LQKENI. The CDR3 DNA reads as TGTGCCAGCTCACCCCAACAGGGGGCCGCTGAAGCTTTCTTT. It translates to CASSPQQGAAEAFF.

This rearrangement joins TRBV28 to TRBJ1-5; 9 nucleotides agree with TRBD1. V lost 6 bases and J lost 4; bases outside the gene matches: 10. The germline V gene encodes CDR1 MDHEN and CDR2 SYDVKM. The CDR3 sequence is 16 residues long. The CDR3 is CASRIQGAHRNQPQHF. The CDR3 nucleotides read TGTGCCAGCAGGATACAGGGGGCGCATAGAAATCAGCCCCAGCATTTT.

V is TRBV6-1 and J is TRBJ2-5; no firm D call. CDR3 size: 13 residues. Germline CDR1 is MNHNS and CDR2 is SASEGT. V was clipped by 0 bases and J by 5 bases, with 7 bases between them. CDR3 in amino acids: CASSEAPVETQYF. CDR3 sequence (DNA): TGTGCCAGCAGTGAAGCTCCTGTGGAGACCCAGTACTTC.

The V gene is TRBV6-5, the J gene TRBJ1-6, with 8 nucleotides matching TRBD1. Germline lookup yields CDR1 MNHEY and CDR2 SVGAGI. Germline trimming cut 5 bases from V and 8 bases from J; bases unmatched to any gene: 8. The CDR3 length is 15 residues. CDR3 coding DNA: TGTGCCAGCAGTCTTCCAGGGGGCATGGATTCACCCCTCCACTTT. It yields the protein CASSLPGGMDSPLHF.

The chain links TRBV5-6 to TRBJ2-3; 12 nucleotides line up with TRBD2. The CDR3 totals 16 residues. CDR1 and CDR2 (germline): SGHDT, YYEEEE. The ends lost 2 bases at V and 2 bases at J; junction bases unmatched: 3. Here the CDR3 DNA reads TGTGCCAGCAGCTTCCGGACTAGCGGGAACACAGATACGCAGTATTTT. Its translation is CASSFRTSGNTDTQYF. Variable domain in full (rest from reference TRBV5-6 and TRBJ2-3): DAGVTQSPTHLIKTRGQQVTLRCSPKSGHDTVSWYQQALGQGPQFIFQYYEEEERQRGNFPDRFSGHQFPNYSSELNVNALLLGDSALYLCASSFRTSGNTDTQYFGPGTRLTVL.

This clone appeared once. This chain connects TRBV2 to TRBJ1-2, with a possible D match to TRBD1 (5 bases). V lost 3 bases to trimming and J lost 5 bases, with 13 bases between them. This CDR3 region has 14 residues. From germline, CDR1 is SNHLY and CDR2 FYNNEI. The chain's CDR3 is CASSEGQIKYGYTF. In DNA form, the CDR3 reads TGTGCCAGCAGTGAGGGGCAGATAAAATATGGCTACACCTTC.

The chain joins TRBV6-1 to TRBJ2-7; 7 bases map to TRBD2. The CDR3 is made up of 16 amino acids. From germline, CDR1 is MNHNS and CDR2 SASEGT. V lost 1 base and J lost 1; bases outside the gene matches: 7. CDR3 nucleotides: TGTGCCAGCAGTGAAGGGGTCGGGAGGCGATCCTACGAGCAGTACTTC. Translating gives CASSEGVGRRSYEQYF.